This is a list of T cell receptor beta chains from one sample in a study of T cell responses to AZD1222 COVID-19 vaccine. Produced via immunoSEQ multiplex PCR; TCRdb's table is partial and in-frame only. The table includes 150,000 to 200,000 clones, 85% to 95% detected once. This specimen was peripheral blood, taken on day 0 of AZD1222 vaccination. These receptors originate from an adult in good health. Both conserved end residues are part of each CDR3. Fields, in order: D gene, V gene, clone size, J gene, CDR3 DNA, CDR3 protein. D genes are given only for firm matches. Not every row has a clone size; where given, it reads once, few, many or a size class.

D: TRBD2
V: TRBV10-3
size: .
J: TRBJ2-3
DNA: TGCGCCTGTGGGGGGAGGGGCACAGATACGCAGTATTTT
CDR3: CACGGRGTDTQYF

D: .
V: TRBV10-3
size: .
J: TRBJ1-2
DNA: TGTGCCATCAGTGATCGGGGCCACTATGGCTACACCTTC
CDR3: CAISDRGHYGYTF

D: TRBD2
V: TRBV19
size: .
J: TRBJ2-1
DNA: TGTGCCAGTAGTATAGGGACTAGCCGATACAATGAGCAGTTCTTC
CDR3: CASSIGTSRYNEQFF

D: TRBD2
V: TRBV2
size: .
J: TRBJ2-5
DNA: TGTGCCAGCAGGGAAGGACTAGCGGGGACACAAGAGACCCAGTACTTC
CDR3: CASREGLAGTQETQYF

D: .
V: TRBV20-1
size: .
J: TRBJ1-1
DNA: TGCAGTGCTAGTCGGCAGGTTAAGGCTTTCTTT
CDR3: CSASRQVKAFF

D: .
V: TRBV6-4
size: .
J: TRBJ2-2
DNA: TGTGCCAGAAGAGGGGGGACCAACACCGGGGAGCTGTTTTTT
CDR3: CARRGGTNTGELFF

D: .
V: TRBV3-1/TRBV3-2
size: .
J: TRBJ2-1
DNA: TGTGCCAGCAGCCAAGAAGGGGCAGGGCAGTTCTTC
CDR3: CASSQEGAGQFF

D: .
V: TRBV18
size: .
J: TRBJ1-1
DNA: TGTGCCAGCTCACCACCTACGGGAACAGTGAACACTGAAGCTTTCTTT
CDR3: CASSPPTGTVNTEAFF

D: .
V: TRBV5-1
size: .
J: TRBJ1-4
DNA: TGCGCTTCTTGCTCGGGGGTGCCTAATGAAAAACTGTTTTTT
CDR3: CASCSGVPNEKLFF

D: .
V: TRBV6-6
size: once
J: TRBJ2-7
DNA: TGTGCCAGCAGCCTTGGGACCTACTACGAGCAGTACTTC
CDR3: CASSLGTYYEQYF

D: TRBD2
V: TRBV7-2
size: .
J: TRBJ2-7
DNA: TGTGCCAGCAGCTTTAGCGGGAGGGGGCCGGACGAGCAGTACTTC
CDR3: CASSFSGRGPDEQYF

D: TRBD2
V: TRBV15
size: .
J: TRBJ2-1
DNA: TGTGCCACCAGCAGAGATCGGAGCGGGAGCCCCACCTACAATGAGCAGTTCTTC
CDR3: CATSRDRSGSPTYNEQFF

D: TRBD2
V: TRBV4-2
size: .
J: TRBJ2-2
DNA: TGTGCCAGCAGTTTGGGGACTAGCGGGGAGATCGGGGAGCTGTTTTTT
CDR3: CASSLGTSGEIGELFF

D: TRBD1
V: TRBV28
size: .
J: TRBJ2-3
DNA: TGTGCCAGCAGTTGGGACAGGTACACAGATACGCAGTATTTT
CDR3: CASSWDRYTDTQYF

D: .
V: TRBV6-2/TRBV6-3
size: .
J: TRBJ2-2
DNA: TGTGCCAGCAGCCCTCTCCGACTACCTCCCAAGGACACCGGGGAGCTGTTTTTT
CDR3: CASSPLRLPPKDTGELFF

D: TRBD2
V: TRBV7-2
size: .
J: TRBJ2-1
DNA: TGTGCCAGCAGCTTAAACTGGCGGGGGACTTTCTCCTACAATGAGCAGTTCTTC
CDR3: CASSLNWRGTFSYNEQFF

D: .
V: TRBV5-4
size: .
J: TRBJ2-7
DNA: TGTGCCAGCAGCTTGAAACTGGGCTCCTACGAGCAGTACTTC
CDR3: CASSLKLGSYEQYF

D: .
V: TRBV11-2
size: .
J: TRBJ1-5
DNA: TGTGCCAGCAGTTCGAACAGTGCTCAGCCCCAGCATTTT
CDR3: CASSSNSAQPQHF

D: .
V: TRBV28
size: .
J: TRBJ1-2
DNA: TGTGCCAGCAGTTTAGCCCCCCTCTATGGCTACACCTTC
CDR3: CASSLAPLYGYTF

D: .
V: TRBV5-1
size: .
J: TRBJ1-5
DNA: TGCGCCAGCAGCTTGGACACAGGGAGCAATCAGCCCCAGCATTTT
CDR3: CASSLDTGSNQPQHF

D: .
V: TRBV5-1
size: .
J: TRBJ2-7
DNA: TGCGCCAGCAGTTTGGAAGGGGGATCCTACGAGCAGTACTTC
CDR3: CASSLEGGSYEQYF

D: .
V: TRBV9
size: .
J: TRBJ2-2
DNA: TGTGCCAGCAGCGTAGGGGGGAACACCGGGGAGCTGTTTTTT
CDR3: CASSVGGNTGELFF

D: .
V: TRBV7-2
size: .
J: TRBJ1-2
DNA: TGTGCCAGCAGCCCAAATGGGGTAATTGATGGCTACACCTTC
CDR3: CASSPNGVIDGYTF

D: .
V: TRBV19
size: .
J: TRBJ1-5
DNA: TGTGCCAGCTCCAACCAGGGTGTGGGGGGTTTGAGAAATCAGCCCCAGCATTTT
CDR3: CASSNQGVGGLRNQPQHF

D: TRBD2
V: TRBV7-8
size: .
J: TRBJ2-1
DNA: TGTGCCAGCAGACGGGGGGGAGCGGGAAACAATGAGCAGTTCTTC
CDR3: CASRRGGAGNNEQFF

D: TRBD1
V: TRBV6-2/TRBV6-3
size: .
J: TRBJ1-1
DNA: TGTGCCAGCAGTTACACTCCGGGACAGGGGGCAGGATTCTTGAACACTGAAGCTTTCTTT
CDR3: CASSYTPGQGAGFLNTEAFF

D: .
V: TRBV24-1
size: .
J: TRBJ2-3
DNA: TGTGCCACCAGTGAATCCGCAGGGTTCACAGATACGCAGTATTTT
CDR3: CATSESAGFTDTQYF

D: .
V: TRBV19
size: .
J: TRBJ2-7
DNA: TGTGCCAGTAGTATAGCGAGTTCCTACGAGCAGTACTTC
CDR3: CASSIASSYEQYF

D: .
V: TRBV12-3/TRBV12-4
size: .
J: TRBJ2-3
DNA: TGTGCCAGCAGTTCTGGGCCAGATACGCAGTATTTT
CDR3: CASSSGPDTQYF

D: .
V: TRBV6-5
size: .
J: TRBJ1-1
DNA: TGTGCCAGCAGTCTAGGGGGGAAACTTGAAGCTTTCTTT
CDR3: CASSLGGKLEAFF

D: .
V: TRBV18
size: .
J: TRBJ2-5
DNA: TGTGCCAGCTCACCCGGGTCACAAGAGACCCAGTACTTC
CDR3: CASSPGSQETQYF

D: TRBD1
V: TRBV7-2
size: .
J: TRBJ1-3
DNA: TGTGCCAGCAGCTTTCCCGGACAGGGAGGCTTTGGAAACACCATATATTTT
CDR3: CASSFPGQGGFGNTIYF

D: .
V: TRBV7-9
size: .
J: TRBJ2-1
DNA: TGTGCCAGCAGCGAGGGACACAATGAGCAGTTCTTC
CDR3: CASSEGHNEQFF

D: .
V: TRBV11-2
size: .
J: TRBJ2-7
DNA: TGTGCCAGCAGCTCCCGTTTTACCCTGGGGGTAAACTACGAGCAGTACTTC
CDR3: CASSSRFTLGVNYEQYF

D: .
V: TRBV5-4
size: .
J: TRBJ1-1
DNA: TGTGCCAGCAGCTTGGCTGAGGGTGCCGAAGCTTTCTTT
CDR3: CASSLAEGAEAFF

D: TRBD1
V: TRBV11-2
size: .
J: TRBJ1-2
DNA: TGTGCCAGCAGCCCGGAGGACAGGGGCTATGGCTACACCTTC
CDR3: CASSPEDRGYGYTF

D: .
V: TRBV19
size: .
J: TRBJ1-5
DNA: TGTGCCAGTAGTAGGGGGCCGAGAGGGTTTATCAATCAGCCCCAGCATTTT
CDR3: CASSRGPRGFINQPQHF

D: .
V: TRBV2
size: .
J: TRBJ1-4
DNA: TGTGCCAGCAGGGGAGATGCAACTAATGAAAAACTGTTTTTT
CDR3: CASRGDATNEKLFF

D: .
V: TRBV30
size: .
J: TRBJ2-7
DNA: TGTGCCTGGAGTCAGGGGCCCGCAGACGACGAGCAGTACTTC
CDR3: CAWSQGPADDEQYF

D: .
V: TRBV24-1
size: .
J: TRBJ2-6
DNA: TGTGCCACCAGTGACCCCCACAGCTCTGGGGCCAACGTCCTGACTTTC
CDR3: CATSDPHSSGANVLTF

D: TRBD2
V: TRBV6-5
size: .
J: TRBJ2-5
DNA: TGTGCCAGCAGTTACCGAGTGGGGGGGGAGACCCAGTACTTC
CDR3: CASSYRVGGETQYF

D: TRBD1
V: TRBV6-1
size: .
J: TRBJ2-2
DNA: TGTGCCAGCAGTTCCGACAGGGATGGCACCGGGGAGCTGTTTTTT
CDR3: CASSSDRDGTGELFF

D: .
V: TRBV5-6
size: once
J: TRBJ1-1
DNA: TGTGCCAGCAGCTTACGGGGGCGAGGGTACACTGAAGCTTTCTTT
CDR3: CASSLRGRGYTEAFF

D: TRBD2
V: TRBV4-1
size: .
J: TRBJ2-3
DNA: TGCGCCAGCAGCCAAGATCTTGACGTAGCGGGAGTGTCAGATACGCAGTATTTT
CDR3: CASSQDLDVAGVSDTQYF

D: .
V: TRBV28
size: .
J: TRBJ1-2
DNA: TGTGCCAGCAGTTTCGACCGATATTATGGCTACACCTTC
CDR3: CASSFDRYYGYTF

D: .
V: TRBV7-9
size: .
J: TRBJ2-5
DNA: TGTGCCAGCACCGAGGGCGGCCCGGAGACCCAGTACTTC
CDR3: CASTEGGPETQYF

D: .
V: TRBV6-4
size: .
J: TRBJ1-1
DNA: TGTGCCAGCAGTGACGACGACGGCACTGAAGCTTTCTTT
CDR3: CASSDDDGTEAFF

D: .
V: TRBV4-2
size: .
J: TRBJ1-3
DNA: TGTGCCAGCAGCCTCGCGTCCAGGGGCGAGGGGAACACCATATATTTT
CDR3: CASSLASRGEGNTIYF

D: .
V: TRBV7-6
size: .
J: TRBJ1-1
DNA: TGTGCCAGCAGCTTGGGACGCGGGGACACTGAAGCTTTCTTT
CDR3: CASSLGRGDTEAFF

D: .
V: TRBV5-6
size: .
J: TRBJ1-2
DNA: TGTGCCAGCAGCAGAGTCGCTCAAGTGGGGTATGGCTACACCTTC
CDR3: CASSRVAQVGYGYTF

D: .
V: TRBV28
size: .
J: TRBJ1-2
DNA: TGTGCCAGCAGTTTACCTCCGACAGAGGGCTATGGCTACACCTTC
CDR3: CASSLPPTEGYGYTF

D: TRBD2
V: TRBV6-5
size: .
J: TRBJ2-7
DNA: TGTGCCAGCAGTTACTCGAGCGGGGGGGTGCTCGAGCAGTACTTC
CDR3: CASSYSSGGVLEQYF

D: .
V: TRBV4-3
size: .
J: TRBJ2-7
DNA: TGCGCCAGCAGCCAAGATTTGCCAGACTCCTACGAGCAGTACTTC
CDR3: CASSQDLPDSYEQYF

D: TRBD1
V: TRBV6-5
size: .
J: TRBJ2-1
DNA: TGTGCCAGCAGTTACCGGGACAGGGAGGTTACGTTCTTC
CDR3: CASSYRDREVTFF

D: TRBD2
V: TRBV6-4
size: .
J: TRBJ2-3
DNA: TGTGCCAGCAGTGAGCGGGGGGGCACAGATACGCAGTATTTT
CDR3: CASSERGGTDTQYF

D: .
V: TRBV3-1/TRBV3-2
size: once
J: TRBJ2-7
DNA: TGTGCCAGCAGCCTCCCAGATACGGGGGGCGCGTCCTACGAGCAGTACTTC
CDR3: CASSLPDTGGASYEQYF

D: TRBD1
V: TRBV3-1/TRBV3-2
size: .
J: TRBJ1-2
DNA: TGTGCCAGCAGCCATTGGGTCGAGGACAGGGACCTAGGCTACACCTTC
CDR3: CASSHWVEDRDLGYTF

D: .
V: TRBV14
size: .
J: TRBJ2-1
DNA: TGTGCCAGCAGCCCGTCCCCCGGTAGATTCAATGAGCAGTTCTTC
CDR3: CASSPSPGRFNEQFF